Shown below are 8 T cell receptor beta chains from a single sample sequenced in a study of OX40 agonist ivuxolimab in advanced cancers. Generated by immunoSEQ multiplex PCR, the TCRdb table keeps only in-frame clones and is missing some. This table holds roughly 82,000 clones, more than 70% found once. This material consisted of CD4+ or CD8+ T cells sorted from blood, taken in a trial of the OX40 agonist ivuxolimab. The receptor set was obtained from an adult with an advanced solid tumor such as melanoma, head and neck, liver or kidney cancer.

CDR3 amino acids: CASSLDTNYGYTF. CDR3 nucleotides: TGCGCCAGCAGCTTGGACACTAACTATGGCTACACCTTC. J is TRBJ1-2 and V is TRBV5-1, with D unclear. Trimming took 0 bases from V and 0 from J, leaving 3 bases between them. CDR1 and CDR2 (germline): SGHRS, YFSETQ. The CDR3 sequence is 13 residues long. Based on the CDR3 plus reference TRBV5-1 and TRBJ1-2, the full variable domain is KAGVTQTPRYLIKTRGQQVTLSCSPISGHRSVSWYQQTPGQGLQFLFEYFSETQRNKGNFPGRFSGRQFSNSRSEMNVSTLELGDSALYLCASSLDTNYGYTFGSGTRLTVV.

This rearrangement joins TRBV21-1 to TRBJ1-5; the table's D gene call, TRBD1, was not cross checked with the DNA. TRBV21-1 is marked as a pseudogene. The CDR3 sequence is 14 residues long. The CDR3 DNA reads TGTGCCAGCAGCACCGGACAGGTTAATCAGCCCCAGCATTTT. This encodes CASSTGQVNQPQHF.

DNA of the CDR3: TGTGCCAGCAGCTTAAAGGGGAGGGACACTGAAGCTTTCTTT. Amino acid sequence: CASSLKGRDTEAFF. The genes are TRBV7-9 and TRBJ1-1; weak D call: TRBD1 (5 bases). Trimming left V 2 bases short and J 3 bases short, with 10 bases between. Germline CDR1 SEHNR, CDR2 FQNEAQ (reference sequence). CDR3 length equals 14 residues. The whole variable domain, filled in from reference TRBV7-9 and TRBJ1-1, reads DTGVSQNPRHKITKRGQNVTFRCDPISEHNRLYWYRQTLGQGPEFLTYFQNEAQLEKSRLLSDRFSAERPKGSFSTLEIQRTEQGDSAMYLCASSLKGRDTEAFFGQGTRLTVV.

This chain joins TRBV30 and TRBJ2-3; 8 bases fit TRBD2. Germline V CDR1 and CDR2: GTSNPN, SVGIG (reference sequence). The CDR3 covers 19 residues. The V segment lost 0 bases and the J segment 4 bases; nucleotides outside the gene matches: 18. The CDR3 sequence: CAWSVHSVPAGEESDTQYF. The CDR3 DNA follows: TGTGCCTGGAGTGTACATAGCGTCCCAGCGGGGGAGGAGTCAGATACGCAGTATTTT.

The chain uses TRBV28 and TRBJ2-6; D not resolved. Per the germline V gene, CDR1 is MDHEN and CDR2 is SYDVKM. The V end lost 3 bases, the J end lost 2 bases, and 2 bases lay between the germline ends. The CDR3 loop spans 13 amino acids. CDR3 sequence: CASSLTGANVLTF. In DNA form, the CDR3 reads TGTGCCAGCAGTTTGACTGGGGCCAACGTCCTGACTTTC. The full variable domain, its missing parts supplied by reference TRBV28 and TRBJ2-6, is DVKVTQSSRYLVKRTGEKVFLECVQDMDHENMFWYRQDPGLGLRLIYFSYDVKMKEKGDIPEGYSVSREKKERFSLILESASTNQTSMYLCASSLTGANVLTFGAGSRLTVL.

The V call is TRBV5-1, the J call TRBJ1-2; weak D call: TRBD1 (6 bases). V lost 3 bases and J 6 bases, leaving 15 bases between the germline ends. The CDR3 covers 14 residues. Germline V gene data show CDR1 as SGHRS and CDR2 as YFSETQ. For the CDR3, the DNA is TGCGCCAGCAGCTCTCTGGGGGGGCGGGATGGCTACACCTTC. Its protein product is CASSSLGGRDGYTF.

This rearrangement joins TRBV5-1 to TRBJ2-1; D assignment may be TRBD1 or TRBD2 (6 bases each). This CDR3 has 17 amino acids. V was trimmed by 4 bases and J by 0 bases, leaving 17 bases between them. The germline V gene encodes CDR1 SGHRS and CDR2 YFSETQ. CDR3: CASSRGRGSRSYNEQFF. CDR3 in DNA: TGCGCCAGCAGCCGGGGGCGAGGTTCCCGCTCCTACAATGAGCAGTTCTTC.

The chain carries TRBV7-9 and TRBJ2-4, with a weak D call TRBD2 (6 bases). The CDR3 loop spans 16 amino acids. Germline V CDR1 and CDR2: SEHNR, FQNEAQ (reference sequence). Trimming stripped 5 bases from V and 0 bases from J, with 14 bases between. For the CDR3, the DNA is TGTGCCAGCAGCGGGGACTTCTTAATAGCCAAAAACATTCAGTACTTC. Encoded protein: CASSGDFLIAKNIQYF.